The 7 T cell receptor beta chains listed next were all sequenced from one sample in a study of T cells in Graves' hyperthyroidism and ophthalmopathy. The CDR3 regions of TCR beta were amplified from RNA transcripts. Primed by the HTBI set, a first-round RT-PCR was run on the TCR CDR3. TCRdb re-called the multiplex PCR reads through MiXCR, storing one row per CDR3 protein. The data contain roughly 700,000 distinct CDR3 sequences, about 18% of them singletons. The sequencing sample was made of blood. The receptors derive from a man aged 45-60 years with Graves' hyperthyroidism.

A few counts support this clonotype. The chain combines TRBV6-2 or TRBV6-3 with TRBJ2-3, with 13 positions matching TRBD2. The CDR3 loop spans 20 amino acids. Trimming cost V 10 bases and J 1 base; bases outside gene matches: 20. Germline V lookup: CDR1 MNHEY, CDR2 SVGEGT. Here the CDR3 reads CATGLAGVGAFPGGTDTQYF. CDR3 DNA: TGTGCCACCGGACTAGCGGGAGTTGGGGCCTTCCCCGGGGGCACAGATACGCAGTATTTT.

The chain recombines TRBV6-2 or TRBV6-3 with TRBJ1-5; D not certain. CDR1 is MNHEY and CDR2 is SVGEGT in the germline V gene. The CDR3 runs to 15 residues. V shed 6 bases and J shed 0 bases, with 12 bases lying between them. CDR3 loop: CASRTGVNSNQPQHF. In DNA form, the CDR3 reads TGTGCCAGCAGGACCGGGGTTAATAGCAATCAGCCCCAGCATTTT.

This clonotype was observed at least ten times. This chain's CDR3 is CASSPTRGATGDTQYF. Written as DNA, the CDR3 is TGTGCCAGCAGCCCTACGAGGGGAGCCACTGGGGATACGCAGTATTTT. The chain combines TRBV28 with TRBJ2-3; D is perhaps TRBD1 or TRBD2 (5 bases each). CDR1 is MDHEN and CDR2 is SYDVKM in the germline V gene. V dropped 6 bases and J dropped 6 bases, with 22 bases sitting between them. This CDR3 has 16 amino acids.

V and J are TRBV5-1 and TRBJ1-2, with D uncertain. V was clipped by 5 bases and J by 4 bases, with 12 bases between them. This CDR3 is 13 amino acids long. Germline CDR1 SGHRS, CDR2 YFSETQ. The CDR3 spells CASRPERVYGYTF. The CDR3 bases are TGCGCCAGCAGACCGGAAAGGGTCTATGGCTACACCTTC.

This clonotype has a handful of counts. The rearrangement links TRBV20-1 to TRBJ2-1, with TRBD2 matching 9 bases. CDR3 length: 15 amino acids. CDR1 and CDR2 (germline): DFQATT, SNEGSKA (reference sequence). V shed 4 bases, J shed 1 base, and the junction held 5 bases outside the gene matches. CDR3 region: CSATKRGASYNEQFF. DNA of the CDR3: TGCAGTGCTACCAAGCGGGGGGCTTCCTACAATGAGCAGTTCTTC.

This clonotype has more than one count but fewer than ten. The V gene is TRBV19, the J gene TRBJ2-7; D remains unclear. Per germline, CDR1 LNHDA and CDR2 SQIVND (reference sequence). The CDR3 has 13 amino acids. The V and J ends lost 3 bases and 1 base respectively, with 7 bases between them. The CDR3 region is CASSISVSYEQYF. For the CDR3, the DNA is TGTGCCAGTAGTATTAGTGTTTCCTACGAGCAGTACTTC.

This clonotype came up many times. This rearrangement joins TRBV28 to TRBJ2-7; D gene ambiguous. The CDR3 totals 16 residues. Trimming cost V 5 bases and J 0 bases, with 17 bases left between them. The germline V gene encodes CDR1 MDHEN and CDR2 SYDVKM. The DNA of the CDR3 is TGTGCCAGCAGTCCGTACCTTCGGACGGGCTCCTACGAGCAGTACTTC. Residues: CASSPYLRTGSYEQYF.